The rows below give T cell receptor beta chains drawn from one sample of a study of cytomegalovirus exposure and HLA in healthy donors. Clones were sequenced by immunoSEQ multiplex PCR, and TCRdb holds only the in-frame ones, with some missing. This table holds approximately 110,000 clones, under 85% found once. Sequencing was performed on PBMCs. The receptors were gathered from a woman aged 40 to 49 in good health and CMV-seropositive. The CDR3 runs from the conserved cysteine through the conserved F or W.

j_call: TRBJ2-5
v_call: TRBV19
cdr3_aa: CATALTRGRTRETQYF

j_call: TRBJ2-2
v_call: TRBV6-5
cdr3_aa: CASSQGLAGTGELFF

j_call: TRBJ1-5
v_call: TRBV28
cdr3_aa: CASSLGGQVNQPQHF

j_call: TRBJ1-2
v_call: TRBV19
cdr3_aa: CASSKDREIRRGYTF

j_call: TRBJ2-2
v_call: TRBV10-2
cdr3_aa: CASRLSGPTGELFF

j_call: TRBJ2-5
v_call: TRBV7-2
cdr3_aa: CASSFSRGGVGETQYF

j_call: TRBJ2-5
v_call: TRBV28
cdr3_aa: CATVQGPETQYF

j_call: TRBJ2-7
v_call: TRBV7-2
cdr3_aa: CASSADSVASYEQYF

j_call: TRBJ2-1
v_call: TRBV6-6
cdr3_aa: CASRREGPEEQFF

j_call: TRBJ1-2
v_call: TRBV19
cdr3_aa: CVTGDDYGYTF

j_call: TRBJ2-3
v_call: TRBV27
cdr3_aa: CASKQFPLDTQYF

j_call: TRBJ1-2
v_call: TRBV19
cdr3_aa: CASSRDRGTNYGYTF